This T cell receptor beta chain originates from a study of cytomegalovirus exposure and HLA in healthy donors. Study-wide background: A subsequent analysis stated that the approximately 120 validation repertoires were run on the same platform as the 550 to 750 first-cohort repertoires.

About this clone: Its antigen is unknown. Other DNA sequences from this sample encode an identical CDR3 as well.

TCRdb keeps only in-frame clones here, not all; method: immunoSEQ multiplex PCR. The sample contains roughly 240,000 clones, 87% of which appear only once. Trimming pared 1 base from V and 4 bases from J, leaving 8 bases between. The V gene's germline CDR1 is SEHNR and CDR2 FQNEAQ (reference sequence). The CDR3 sequence is 13 residues long. Broader study findings: Testing in vitro showed a few CMV-associated chains specific for CMV antigens.

V is TRBV7-9 and J is TRBJ2-7, with no clear D. This receptor was taken from a man between 18 and 35 years old in good health and CMV-seronegative. The sample consisted of PBMCs. The CDR3: CASSLGAGYEQYF. Here the CDR3 DNA reads TGTGCCAGCAGCTTAGGGGCCGGATACGAGCAGTACTTC.